This entry is about one T cell receptor beta chain. Antigen: not known. TCRdb re-called the 5' RACE reads and catalogs CDR3 proteins one per entry, DNA excluded. In all, the sample yields 140,000 or so distinct CDR3 sequences. These data originate in a study of T cells expressing NK-cell markers. Study overall: Among the eight sequenced donors, seven tested HCMV-seropositive and one tested seronegative. Findings and caveats of the study: Topping the CD3+CD56-NKG2C+ fraction as well were these clonotypes, in a few donors. Specificity for HCMV among expanded NKG2C+ T cell clones was not established.

The sequenced sample consisted of blood T cells: a sorted CD56 or NKG2C T cell subset, CD4+ or CD8+ T cells, or bulk PBMC T cells (not recorded which). The receptor comes from a young man in good health.

The CDR3 reads CAAGSNQPQHF. The chain is built from TRBV6-6 and TRBJ1-5. This CDR3 is built from 11 residues. Germline V gives CDR1 MNHNY, CDR2 SVGAGI (reference sequence).